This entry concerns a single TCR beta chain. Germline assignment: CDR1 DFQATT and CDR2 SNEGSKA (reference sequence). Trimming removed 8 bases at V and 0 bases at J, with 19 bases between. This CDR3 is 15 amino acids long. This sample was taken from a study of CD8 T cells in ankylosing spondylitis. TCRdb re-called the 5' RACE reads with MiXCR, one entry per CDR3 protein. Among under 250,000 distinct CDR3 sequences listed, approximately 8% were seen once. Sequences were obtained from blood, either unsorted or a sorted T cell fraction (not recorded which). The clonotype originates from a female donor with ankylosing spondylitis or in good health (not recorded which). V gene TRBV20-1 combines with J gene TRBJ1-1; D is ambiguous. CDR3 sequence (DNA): TGCAGTCCCGCGACCCCCAGAGGTATGAACACTGAAGCTTTCTTT. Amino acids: CSPATPRGMNTEAFF.